The clone carrying this TCR beta chain was counted a few times. Antigen specificity is unknown. At one boundary the junction diverges from the germline segment, which might be a read error. The authors used template switching to add a universal primer site and gave cDNA unique molecular identifiers. Via MiXCR, TCRdb re-called the 5' RACE reads, giving one row per CDR3 protein. The sample consists of about 100,000 distinct CDR3 sequences, just under 6% of them appearing once. CDR1 is WNHNN, CDR2 SYGVQD, per germline (reference sequence). There are 12 residues in the CDR3. These data are taken from a study of identical twins. Notes on the study in general: Zero-insertion analyses might be partly confounded by invariant T cells like MAIT and iNKT. Modelling underestimated the level of out-of-frame TCR alpha sharing observed in monozygotic twins. Out-of-frame alpha sequences that twins shared showed excess low generation probability.

The chain is built from TRBV10-1 and TRBJ2-4, with 8 bases identical to TRBD2. This clonotype was obtained from a woman aged 45 to 65 in good health. Sequencing was done on a sample of memory T cells sorted from blood. As DNA, the CDR3 is TGCGCCAGCAGTGATGCTAGCGGGCTTCGGTTCTTC. This sequence encodes CASSDASGLRFF.